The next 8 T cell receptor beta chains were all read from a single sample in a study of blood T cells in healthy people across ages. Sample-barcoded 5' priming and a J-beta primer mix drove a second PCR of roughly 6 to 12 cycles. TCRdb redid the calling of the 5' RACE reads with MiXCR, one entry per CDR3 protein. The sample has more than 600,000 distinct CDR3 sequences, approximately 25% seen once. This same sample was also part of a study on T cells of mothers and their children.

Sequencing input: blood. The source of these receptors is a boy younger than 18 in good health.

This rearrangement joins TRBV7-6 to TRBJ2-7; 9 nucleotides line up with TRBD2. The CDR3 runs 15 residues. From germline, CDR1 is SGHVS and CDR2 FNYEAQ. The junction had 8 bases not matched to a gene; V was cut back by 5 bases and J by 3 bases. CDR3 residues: CASSPAGSGSYEQYF. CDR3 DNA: TGTGCCAGCAGCCCCGCGGGTAGCGGGAGCTACGAGCAGTACTTC.

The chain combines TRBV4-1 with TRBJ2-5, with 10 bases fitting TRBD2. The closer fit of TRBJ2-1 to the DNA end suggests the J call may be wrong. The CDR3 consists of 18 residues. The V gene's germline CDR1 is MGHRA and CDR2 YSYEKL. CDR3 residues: CASSQVQLLAGHFNEQFF. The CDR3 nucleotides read TGCGCCAGCAGCCAAGTCCAACTACTAGCGGGGCACTTCAATGAGCAGTTCTTC.

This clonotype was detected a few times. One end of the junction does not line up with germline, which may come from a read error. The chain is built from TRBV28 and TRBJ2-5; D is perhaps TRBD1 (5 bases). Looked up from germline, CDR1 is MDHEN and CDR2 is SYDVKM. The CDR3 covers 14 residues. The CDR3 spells CASSPGSRQRFPSF. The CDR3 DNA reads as TGTGCCAGCAGCCCAGGGTCCCGACAGCGATTCCCTTCCTTC.

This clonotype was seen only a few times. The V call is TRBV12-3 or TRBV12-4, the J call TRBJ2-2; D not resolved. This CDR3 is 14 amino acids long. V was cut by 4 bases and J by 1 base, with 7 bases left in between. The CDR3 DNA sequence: TGTGCCAGCAGTTCGGATGTGAACACCGGGGAGCTGTTTTTT. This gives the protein CASSSDVNTGELFF.

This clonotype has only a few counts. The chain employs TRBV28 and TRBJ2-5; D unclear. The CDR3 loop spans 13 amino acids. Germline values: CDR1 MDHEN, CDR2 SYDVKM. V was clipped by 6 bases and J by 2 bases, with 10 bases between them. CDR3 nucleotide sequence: TGTGCCAGCAGATCAACCCTTCAAGAGACCCAGTACTTC. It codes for CASRSTLQETQYF. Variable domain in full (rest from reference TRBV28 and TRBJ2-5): DVKVTQSSRYLVKRTGEKVFLECVQDMDHENMFWYRQDPGLGLRLIYFSYDVKMKEKGDIPEGYSVSREKKERFSLILESASTNQTSMYLCASRSTLQETQYFGPGTRLLVL.

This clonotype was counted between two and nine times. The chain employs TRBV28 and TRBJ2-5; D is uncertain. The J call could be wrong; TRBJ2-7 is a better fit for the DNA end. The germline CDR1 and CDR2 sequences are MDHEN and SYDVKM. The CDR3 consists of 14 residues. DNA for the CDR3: TGTGCCAGCAGCTCCGAAACCCTAAGCTACGAGCAGTACTTC. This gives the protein CASSSETLSYEQYF.

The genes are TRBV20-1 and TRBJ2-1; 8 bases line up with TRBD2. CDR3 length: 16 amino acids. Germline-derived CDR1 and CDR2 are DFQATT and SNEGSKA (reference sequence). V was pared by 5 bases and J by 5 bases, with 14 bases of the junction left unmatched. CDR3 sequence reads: CSARGPLSGVNNEQFF. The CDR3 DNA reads TGCAGTGCTCGTGGACCCCTTAGCGGGGTCAACAATGAGCAGTTCTTC.

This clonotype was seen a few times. This chain's CDR3 is CASSLDQGLGSPLHF. The DNA for the CDR3 is TGTGCCAGCAGCTTAGATCAGGGGCTGGGCTCACCCCTCCACTTT. The V and J genes are TRBV7-6 and TRBJ1-6; tentative D call: TRBD1 (6 bases). The CDR3 consists of 15 residues. The germline V and J ends were trimmed by 1 base and 10 bases, with 14 bases remaining between them. Germline CDR1 SGHVS, CDR2 FNYEAQ.